This TCR beta chain stems from a study of blood T cell repertoires in COVID-19 (TCRdb year 2020). For the study in its entirety: Samples from collaborators originated in the United States, Italy and Spain and spanned both the acute and convalescent phases of COVID-19. Where HLA class I and class II types were available, the types were taken from metadata supplied by the sample provider, not from assay-based typing. The repertoires were made available in a free public database intended to serve as a resource for research on the immune response to SARS-CoV-2. Deeply sampled blood TCRbeta repertoires from subjects exposed to, actively infected with, or recovered from COVID-19 were included in the dataset. Samples came from the ongoing ImmuneRACE study (first 160 participants) plus 1,254 subjects from 6 global collaborators. The material from the prospective study consisted of cDNA or gDNA derived from T cells, B-cell-depleted T cells, or PBMCs. A de-identified subject ID, COVID-19 status, age in years and sex were almost always included in the sample metadata.

TCRbeta CDR3 regions were amplified from genomic DNA using the immunoSEQ Assay, a bias-controlled multiplex PCR. On the study's bioinformatics: The number of nucleated cells in each sample was estimated by amplification of reference gene primers within the assay. Sequence reads were collapsed and filtered to measure the absolute abundance of every unique TCRbeta CDR3 rearrangement. Productive Simpson clonality was computed per sample as the square root of Simpson's diversity index over productive rearrangements. Sourced from immuneACCESS, this table was stored by TCRdb with only in-frame sequences that have V and J called. A share of the clones is absent; for the studies checked, an unresolved V gene accounts for under half, and the remainder has no known explanation. V and J calls plus clone size are reproduced from that table; the DNA served to infer D and trimming. The sample table lists approximately 98,000 clones, 70% to 85% of them with a count of one. Of the sample, less than 2% falls within the top ten clones.

Results the study describes overall, beyond this receptor: How much clinical and demographic metadata was included differed by source and by participant, and the metadata was provided uncurated.

Collaborating institutions collected whole blood in K2EDTA tubes following their own protocols. For TCRbeta analysis, collaborators shipped samples in one of three forms: frozen whole blood, isolated PBMCs, or DNA extracted from either of those sample types. This clone was counted a few times. The antigen it recognizes is unknown. No base-level quality is on record; no much larger clone is a single base apart. The cysteine opens and the phenylalanine closes a CDR3 of 16 amino acids. The kept DNA is CDR3 alone, 48 bases in frame from the first base. Compared with germline, V lacks 2 bases and J lacks 4 bases; bases without a gene match: 7. The germline V gene (reference sequence) provides CDR1 SEHNR and CDR2 FQNEAQ.

The clonotype was recovered from a woman in her 40s with acute or convalescent COVID-19. The receptor chain draws on TRBV7-9 and TRBJ1-1; TRBD1 fits 10 bases in the junction. Source material: peripheral blood. The nucleotide sequence is TGTGCCAGCAGCTTAACTCTGCGGACAGGGGGCACTGAAGCTTTCTTT. Its protein reads: CASSLTLRTGGTEAFF.